This T cell receptor beta chain is drawn from a study of metastatic and nonmetastatic thyroid tumors. The entire patient cohort was treatment-naive prior to thyroid surgery. CDR1 is MDHEN, CDR2 SYDVKM, per germline. CDR3 length: 14 amino acids. The germline V and J ends were trimmed by 9 bases and 1 base, with 12 bases remaining between them. From the PCR reads, TCRdb re-called clones with MiXCR. The table has roughly 7,200 clones, approximately 35% seen once. Sequencing was carried out using tumor tissue. This sequence originates from a female donor with papillary thyroid cancer or a benign thyroid nodule (not recorded which). Some clones in this sample may be carry-over from other donors' samples. This chain uses TRBV28 with TRBJ1-4; the D is unclear. The CDR3, as DNA: TGTGCCAGTCGGTCGGGCGGAACTAATGAAAAACTGTTTTTT. Its protein product is CASRSGGTNEKLFF.